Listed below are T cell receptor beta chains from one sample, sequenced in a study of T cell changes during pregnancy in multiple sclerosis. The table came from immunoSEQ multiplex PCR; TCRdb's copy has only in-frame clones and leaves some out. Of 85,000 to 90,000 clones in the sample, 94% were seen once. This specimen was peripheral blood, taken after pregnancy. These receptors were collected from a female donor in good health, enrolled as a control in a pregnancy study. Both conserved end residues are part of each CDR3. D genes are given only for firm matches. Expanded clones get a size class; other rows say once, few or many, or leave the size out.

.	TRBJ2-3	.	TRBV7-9	TGTGCCAGCAGCTTATATAGCACAGATACGCAGTATTTT	CASSLYSTDTQYF
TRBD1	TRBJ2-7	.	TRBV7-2	TGTGCCAGCAGCGAAGGACAGGGGGCCCTCTCCTACGAGCAGTACTTC	CASSEGQGALSYEQYF
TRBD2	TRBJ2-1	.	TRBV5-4	TGTGCCAGCAGCTTGGCCGCGCCTAGCGGTTACAATGAGCAGTTCTTC	CASSLAAPSGYNEQFF
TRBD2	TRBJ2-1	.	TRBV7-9	TGTGCCAGCAGCTTCTCGAGCGGGAACAATGAGCAGTTCTTC	CASSFSSGNNEQFF
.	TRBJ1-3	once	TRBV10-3	TGTGCCATCACCCCATTGTCTGGAAACACCATATATTTT	CAITPLSGNTIYF
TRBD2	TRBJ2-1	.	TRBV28	TGTGCCAGCAGTTTATGGTTGGAGAGACTAGCGGATAATGAGCAGTTCTTC	CASSLWLERLADNEQFF
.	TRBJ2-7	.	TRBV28	TGTGCCAGCAGTCTACTTTTGCGGGAGCAGTACTTC	CASSLLLREQYF
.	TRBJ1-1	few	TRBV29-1	TGCAGCGTAAATGGCGGGAAAAACACTGAAGCTTTCTTT	CSVNGGKNTEAFF
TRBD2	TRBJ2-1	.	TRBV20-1	TGCAGTGCTAGGAAAGAGCGGGATTGGTTCTTC	CSARKERDWFF
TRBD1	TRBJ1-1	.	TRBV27	TGTGCCAGCAGTTCCTCAGGGGGCTTCAACACTGAAGCTTTCTTT	CASSSSGGFNTEAFF
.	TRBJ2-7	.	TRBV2	TGTGCCAGCAGTTACCTTTCGGGGTACGAGCAGTACTTC	CASSYLSGYEQYF
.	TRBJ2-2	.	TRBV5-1	TGCGCCAGCAGGGCTAGCAGTGGAGTCGGGGAGCTGTTTTTT	CASRASSGVGELFF
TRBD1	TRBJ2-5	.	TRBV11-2	TGTGCCAGCAAGACAGGGTCCCAAGAGACCCAGTACTTC	CASKTGSQETQYF
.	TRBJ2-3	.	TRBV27	TGTGCCAGCAGTCTAGGCAGGGTATTGAGCGCAGATACGCAGTATTTT	CASSLGRVLSADTQYF
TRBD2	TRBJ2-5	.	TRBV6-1	TGTGCCAGCGGACTAGCGGCTATTCAAGAGACCCAGTACTTC	CASGLAAIQETQYF
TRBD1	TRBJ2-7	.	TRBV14	TGTGCCAGCAGCCAAGGACAGGGGGCTGGCGAGCAGTACTTC	CASSQGQGAGEQYF
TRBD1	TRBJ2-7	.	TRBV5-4	TGTGCCAGCAGCTTGGCCGGGACAGGGGATTACGAGCAGTACTTC	CASSLAGTGDYEQYF
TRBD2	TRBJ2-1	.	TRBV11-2	TGTGCCAGCAGCTTAGGGGGGGGATCACGCAATGAGCAGTTCTTC	CASSLGGGSRNEQFF
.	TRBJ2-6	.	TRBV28	TGTGCCAGCAGCCTGGTCGGGACTGGGGCCAACGTCCTGACTTTC	CASSLVGTGANVLTF
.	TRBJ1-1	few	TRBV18	TGTGCCAGCTCACCCGGCACTGAAGCTTTCTTT	CASSPGTEAFF
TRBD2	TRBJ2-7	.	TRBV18	TGTGCCAGCTCACCATCCAGGACTAGCGGGGCCTACGAGCAGTACTTC	CASSPSRTSGAYEQYF
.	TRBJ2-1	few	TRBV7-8	TGTGCCAGCAGCTTAAGGGAGCGAGGGCTATTCTATGAGCAGTTCTTC	CASSLRERGLFYEQFF
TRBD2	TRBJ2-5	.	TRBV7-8	TGTGCCAGCAGCCGACGAAGGATTTCTAGCGGGAGGGGAGAGACCCAGTACTTC	CASSRRRISSGRGETQYF
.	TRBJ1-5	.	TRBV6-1	TGTGCCAGCAGTGACGCGAGTCGGGGTCAGCCCCAGCATTTT	CASSDASRGQPQHF
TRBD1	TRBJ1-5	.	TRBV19	TGTGCCAGTAGTAAAACCGGGACAGGGACTCAGCCCCAGCATTTT	CASSKTGTGTQPQHF
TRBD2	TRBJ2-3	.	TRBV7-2	TGTGCCAGCAGCGCCGGGACTAGCGGAGTTGGGTTCACAGATACGCAGTATTTT	CASSAGTSGVGFTDTQYF
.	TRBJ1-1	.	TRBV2	TGTGCCAGCAGCCAAGGGGGATCTCATACTGAAGCTTTCTTT	CASSQGGSHTEAFF
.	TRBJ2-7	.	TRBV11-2	TGTGCCAGCAGCGACGGACTAGTAGGGGGCTACGAGCAGTACTTC	CASSDGLVGGYEQYF
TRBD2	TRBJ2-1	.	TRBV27	TGTGCCAGCAGTCCAGGAGCGGGGTGGGAAGATGAGCAGTTCTTC	CASSPGAGWEDEQFF
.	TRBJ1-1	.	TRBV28	TGTGCCAGCAGTCCCACAGGAATGAACACTGAAGCTTTCTTT	CASSPTGMNTEAFF